This T cell receptor beta chain was profiled in a study of beta chain features in type 1 diabetes. Study information: Examined across all samples were about 110 million sorted cells. Overall study results and limits: Within the patient group, naive, central memory and Treg TCRB repertoires appeared more similar to each other than within healthy donors.

There are 16 residues in the CDR3. Germline values: CDR1 SGDLS, CDR2 YYNGEE. Losses at the gene ends were 4 bases for V and 0 bases for J; bases not matched to a gene: 7. The sequenced template was cDNA made from the entire isolated RNA. Sequencing was performed with immunoSEQ multiplex PCR; in TCRdb, only in-frame clones are kept and a portion is missing. The sample contains 300,000 to 450,000 clones, 20% of which appear only once. With regard to this clone: The antigen remains unidentified.

Sequencing was carried out using naive CD4+ T cells from blood. V and J are TRBV9 and TRBJ2-3; 8 bases line up with TRBD2. This clonotype was sampled from a young woman in good health. The CDR3 region has the DNA TGTGCCAGCAGCAAAGGGACTAGTTCTAGCACAGATACGCAGTATTTT. Its protein product is CASSKGTSSSTDTQYF.